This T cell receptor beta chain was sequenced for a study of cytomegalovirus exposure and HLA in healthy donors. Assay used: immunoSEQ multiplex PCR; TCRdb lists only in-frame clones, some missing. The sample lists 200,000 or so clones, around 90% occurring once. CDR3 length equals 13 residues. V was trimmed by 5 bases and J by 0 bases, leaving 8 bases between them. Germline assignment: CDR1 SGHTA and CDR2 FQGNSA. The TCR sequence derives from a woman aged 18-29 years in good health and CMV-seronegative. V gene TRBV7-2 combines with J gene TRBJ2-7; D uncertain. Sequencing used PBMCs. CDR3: CASSIPYSYEQYF. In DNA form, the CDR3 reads TGTGCCAGCAGCATACCCTACTCCTACGAGCAGTACTTC.